Listed here are 32 T cell receptor beta chains from one sample, sequenced in a study of blood T cell repertoires in COVID-19. Method: immunoSEQ multiplex PCR; TCRdb's copy keeps in-frame clones and lacks some. The sample yields around 190,000 clones, roughly four fifths seen once. The sample taken for sequencing was peripheral blood. Receptor source: a woman between 70 and 85 years old with COVID-19, enrolled during active disease.

V and J are TRBV6-2 or TRBV6-3 and TRBJ2-5, with no clear D. V gave up 2 bases and J gave up 0 bases, with 10 bases separating them. The CDR3 sequence is 15 residues long. Germline values: CDR1 MNHEY, CDR2 SVGEGT. This chain's CDR3 is CASSYGLQDQETQYF. CDR3 bases: TGTGCCAGCAGTTACGGGCTCCAGGACCAAGAGACCCAGTACTTC.

This rearrangement joins TRBV18 to TRBJ2-7; 7 nucleotides match TRBD1. The CDR3 is 14 amino acids. The V and J ends lost 3 bases and 2 bases, in that order; junction bases with no gene match: 4. Germline values: CDR1 KGHSH, CDR2 LQKENI. Written as DNA, the CDR3 is TGTGCCAGCTCACCTAACAGGGGCCCCTACGAGCAGTACTTC. Encoded protein: CASSPNRGPYEQYF.

This clone was recorded only once. This rearrangement joins TRBV2 to TRBJ2-7; D is perhaps TRBD1 (6 bases). The germline V and J ends were trimmed by 4 bases and 4 bases, with 8 bases remaining between them. Germline values: CDR1 SNHLY, CDR2 FYNNEI. The length of the CDR3 is 12 residues. The CDR3 DNA reads as TGTGCCAGCAGTGTTACAGGGTACGAGCAGTACTTC. Protein sequence: CASSVTGYEQYF.

The chain recombines TRBV28 with TRBJ1-6; 8 bases fit TRBD1. Per the germline V gene, CDR1 is MDHEN and CDR2 is SYDVKM. CDR3 size: 18 residues. The V segment lost 5 bases and the J segment 1 base; nucleotides outside the gene matches: 10. The DNA for the CDR3 is TGTGCCAGCAGTCAAAGAACAGGGGGTTTTTCCTATAATTCACCCCTCCACTTT. Encoded protein: CASSQRTGGFSYNSPLHF.

This chain uses TRBV6-4 with TRBJ1-4; D perhaps matches TRBD1 (6 bases). Germline lookup yields CDR1 MRHNA and CDR2 SNTAGT. The V gene lost 6 bases and the J gene lost 5 bases, with 16 bases spanning the gap. This CDR3 region has 15 residues. The CDR3 spells CASRLGDRMNEKLFF. CDR3 nucleotide sequence: TGTGCCAGCAGGTTGGGTGACAGGATGAATGAAAAACTGTTTTTT.

The chain carries TRBV6-1 and TRBJ1-6; TRBD1 agrees at 7 bases. In germline, CDR1 is MNHNS, CDR2 SASEGT. Germline trimming cut 3 bases from V and 4 bases from J; bases unmatched to any gene: 12. The CDR3 runs 18 residues. The CDR3 region is CASSDAADRVLYNSPLHF. In DNA, the CDR3 is TGTGCCAGCAGTGATGCCGCAGACAGGGTGTTATATAATTCACCCCTCCACTTT.

J is TRBJ1-4 and V is TRBV11-2; 10 bases match TRBD1. V dropped 3 bases and J dropped 5; count of bases not matched to a gene: 0. The CDR3 covers 14 residues. Germline values: CDR1 SGHAT, CDR2 FQNNGV. The CDR3 sequence is CASSLGQGNEKLFF. CDR3 sequence (DNA): TGTGCCAGCAGCTTGGGACAGGGGAATGAAAAACTGTTTTTT.

The gene calls are TRBV5-4 and TRBJ2-7, with D maybe TRBD2 (6 bases). The V gene's germline CDR1 is SGHNT and CDR2 YYREEE (reference sequence). V dropped 4 bases and J dropped 5 bases, with 16 bases sitting between them. The CDR3 runs to 14 residues. The CDR3 bases are TGTGCCAGCAGCCCTGTTACGGGAGTCAACGAGCAGTACTTC. Residues: CASSPVTGVNEQYF.

The rearrangement uses TRBV19 and TRBJ2-5, with D maybe TRBD2 (5 bases). The V end lost 1 base, the J end lost 0 bases, and 15 bases lay between the germline ends. Germline-derived CDR1 and CDR2 are LNHDA and SQIVND (reference sequence). The CDR3 has 17 amino acids. CDR3 loop: CASSIASGLGYQETQYF. CDR3 coding DNA: TGTGCCAGTAGTATAGCCTCGGGGTTGGGTTACCAAGAGACCCAGTACTTC.

The V call is TRBV28, the J call TRBJ1-2; 9 nucleotides agree with TRBD1. Germline V gene data show CDR1 as MDHEN and CDR2 as SYDVKM. The trim removed 5 bases at V and 4 bases at J, leaving 8 bases unmatched. This CDR3 region has 15 residues. The CDR3 sequence is CASSTFTGGSYGYTF. For the CDR3, the DNA is TGTGCCAGCAGTACTTTCACAGGGGGCAGCTATGGCTACACCTTC.

The chain has TRBV28 and TRBJ2-3; D not certain. The germline CDR1 and CDR2 sequences are MDHEN and SYDVKM. This CDR3 region has 13 residues. V lost 5 bases to trimming and J lost 3 bases, with 9 bases between them. CDR3 coding DNA: TGTGCCAGCAGTGCCCCCGGGACAGATACGCAGTATTTT. Its protein is CASSAPGTDTQYF.

This rearrangement joins TRBV29-1 to TRBJ2-3; the D gene is possibly TRBD2 (7 bases). CDR3 size: 12 residues. Looked up from germline, CDR1 is SQVTM and CDR2 is ANQGSEA. The CDR3 DNA reads TGCGGATACAGGGCGGGGGCAGATACGCAGTATTTT. It specifies CGYRAGADTQYF.

The chain links TRBV24-1 to TRBJ2-2; a possible D gene is TRBD1 (6 bases). Germline V gene lookup returns CDR1 KGHDR and CDR2 SFDVKD. The CDR3 spans 16 residues. The V and J ends lost 3 bases and 0 bases respectively, with 10 bases between them. The CDR3 here is CATSDPPGANTGELFF. The CDR3 DNA reads as TGTGCCACCAGTGATCCCCCAGGGGCGAACACCGGGGAGCTGTTTTTT.

This chain links TRBV29-1 with TRBJ2-7; 8 bases line up with TRBD1. V dropped 1 base and J dropped 1; count of bases not matched to a gene: 6. Germline V CDR1 and CDR2: SQVTM, ANQGSEA. The CDR3 loop spans 15 amino acids. CDR3 coding DNA: TGCAGCGTTGAAGTGAATACAGGGGGATCCTACGAGCAGTACTTC. Amino acids: CSVEVNTGGSYEQYF.

The J gene is TRBJ1-2, the V gene TRBV24-1; no reliable D call. Germline loops: CDR1 KGHDR, CDR2 SFDVKD. The length of the CDR3 is 12 residues. The V and J ends lost 3 bases and 5 bases respectively, with 6 bases between them. CDR3 nucleotides: TGTGCCACCAGTGATCCTCTATATGGCTACACCTTC. Residues: CATSDPLYGYTF.

The rearrangement uses TRBV7-6 and TRBJ2-1, with D tentatively TRBD1 (6 bases). The CDR3 sequence is 15 residues long. Germline values: CDR1 SGHVS, CDR2 FNYEAQ. V lost 3 bases and J 0 bases, leaving 9 bases between the germline ends. This CDR3 reads CASSFQQGSYNEQFF. The CDR3 DNA follows: TGTGCCAGCAGCTTTCAACAGGGCTCCTACAATGAGCAGTTCTTC. Based on the CDR3 plus reference TRBV7-6 and TRBJ2-1, the full variable domain is GAGVSQSPRYKVTKRGQDVALRCDPISGHVSLYWYRQALGQGPEFLTYFNYEAQQDKSGLPNDRFSAERPEGSISTLTIQRTEQRDSAMYRCASSFQQGSYNEQFFGPGTRLTVL.

The chain combines TRBV24-1 with TRBJ2-3; no reliable D call. The germline CDR1 and CDR2 sequences are KGHDR and SFDVKD. The CDR3 totals 13 residues. V lost 3 bases and J 4 bases, leaving 7 bases between the germline ends. Here the CDR3 reads CATSDPGPDTQYF. In nucleotides, the CDR3 is TGTGCCACCAGTGATCCTGGGCCAGATACGCAGTATTTT.

The chain employs TRBV19 and TRBJ1-1; D might be TRBD1 (5 bases). This CDR3 is built from 14 residues. Trimming removed 7 bases at V and 5 bases at J, with 17 bases between. CDR1 and CDR2 (germline): LNHDA, SQIVND (reference sequence). The CDR3 protein is CASTPVTVGTEAFF. CDR3 coding DNA: TGTGCCAGTACCCCTGTGACAGTAGGTACTGAAGCTTTCTTT.

The gene calls are TRBV7-2 and TRBJ1-2; the match to TRBD1 covers 11 bases. Germline assignment: CDR1 SGHTA and CDR2 FQGNSA. This CDR3 is built from 18 residues. V shed 4 bases, J shed 6 bases, and the junction held 16 bases outside the gene matches. The CDR3 loop is CASSSRPGTGGVLDGYTF. The CDR3, as DNA: TGTGCCAGCAGCTCACGCCCCGGGACAGGGGGGGTTCTGGATGGCTACACCTTC.

This sequence joins TRBV12-2 and TRBJ2-5; TRBD2, the table's D call, lacks a check against the DNA. TRBV12-2 is marked as a pseudogene. This CDR3 is 13 amino acids long. The CDR3 sequence: CASRGTSEETQYF. CDR3 in DNA: TGTGCAAGTCGCGGGACTAGTGAAGAGACCCAGTACTTC.

The V gene is TRBV13, the J gene TRBJ1-2; D is uncertain. Germline V gene sequence: CDR1 PRHDT, CDR2 FYEKMQ (reference sequence). The length of the CDR3 is 16 residues. V dropped 1 base and J dropped 4 bases, with 16 bases sitting between them. Here the CDR3 reads CASSLVDGEQLYGYTF. DNA of the CDR3: TGTGCCAGCAGCTTAGTAGACGGGGAACAGCTCTATGGCTACACCTTC.

This chain joins TRBV7-2 and TRBJ2-3; TRBD2 agrees at 12 bases. Per the germline V gene, CDR1 is SGHTA and CDR2 is FQGNSA. Trimming took 5 bases from V and 2 from J; bases not matched to a gene: 5. This CDR3 spans 16 amino acids. CDR3 sequence (DNA): TGTGCCAGCAGCCCGCGACTAGCGGGGGCCACAGATACGCAGTATTTT. Protein sequence: CASSPRLAGATDTQYF.

This clone appeared once. The CDR3 DNA is TGTGCCAGCAGACAGGGGAGAAATCAGCCCCAGCATTTT. Translated: CASRQGRNQPQHF. The chain employs TRBV28 and TRBJ1-5; 7 bases line up with TRBD1. Germline CDR1 MDHEN, CDR2 SYDVKM. This CDR3 comprises 13 residues. With 6 bases clipped from V and 4 bases from J, the junction kept 3 bases outside the gene matches.

This clone appeared many times. The CDR3: CASREGASGSYEQYF. The DNA of the CDR3 is TGTGCCAGCCGGGAAGGGGCTAGCGGGAGCTACGAGCAGTACTTC. The chain couples TRBV27 to TRBJ2-7, with TRBD2 identical over 10 bases. The CDR3 is 15 residues long. Trimming removed 8 bases from V and 3 bases from J; junction bases left unmatched: 10. Per the germline V gene, CDR1 is MNHEY and CDR2 is SMNVEV (reference sequence).

V is TRBV6-5 and J is TRBJ1-4; 9 bases are a match to TRBD1. This CDR3 region has 15 residues. V lost 6 bases and J lost 3; bases outside the gene matches: 5. Germline V gives CDR1 MNHEY, CDR2 SVGAGI. The CDR3 loop is CASSRTGAPNEKLFF. DNA of the CDR3: TGTGCCAGCAGCAGGACAGGGGCACCTAATGAAAAACTGTTTTTT.

The chain combines TRBV30 with TRBJ1-4; TRBD1 matches at 7 bases. J was trimmed by 0 bases and V by 5 bases; bases with no gene match: 12. The CDR3 consists of 17 residues. The V gene's germline CDR1 is GTSNPN and CDR2 SVGIG (reference sequence). The CDR3 sequence is CAWASGQFTATNEKLFF. Here the CDR3 DNA reads TGTGCCTGGGCCTCGGGACAGTTCACTGCAACTAATGAAAAACTGTTTTTT.

The V and J genes are TRBV7-9 and TRBJ2-7, with TRBD1 as a possible D gene (5 bases). This CDR3 is 13 amino acids long. CDR1 and CDR2 from the germline V gene are SEHNR and FQNEAQ (reference sequence). V lost 0 bases and J lost 4, with 7 bases in between. The CDR3 coding sequence is TGTGCCAGCAGCTTAGCGGCAGGGTACGAGCAGTACTTC. It yields the protein CASSLAAGYEQYF.

This chain links TRBV18 with TRBJ2-7, with a weak D call TRBD2 (6 bases). The ends were cut back, 3 bases at V and 3 bases at J, with 15 bases in the middle. Germline V gives CDR1 KGHSH, CDR2 LQKENI. This CDR3 has 15 amino acids. The CDR3 loop reads CASSPSGREGYEQYF. DNA of the CDR3: TGTGCCAGCTCACCCTCGGGGCGGGAAGGCTACGAGCAGTACTTC.

This rearrangement joins TRBV3-1 (or the pseudogene TRBV3-2) to TRBJ1-2, with 9 positions matching TRBD1. The CDR3 runs 16 residues. The ends lost 2 bases at V and 9 bases at J; junction bases unmatched: 13. CDR1 and CDR2 from the germline V gene are LGHDT and YNNKEL (reference sequence). This CDR3 reads CASSQYSSGTGMSYTF. The CDR3 DNA is TGTGCCAGCAGCCAATATAGTTCCGGGACAGGGATGAGCTACACCTTC.

This chain uses TRBV6-1 with TRBJ2-7; 12 positions match TRBD2. V dropped 1 base and J dropped 6; count of bases not matched to a gene: 13. Germline values: CDR1 MNHNS, CDR2 SASEGT. The CDR3 runs 18 residues. The CDR3 DNA follows: TGTGCCAGCAGTGAAGAGTCATCGCGACTAGCGGGAGTTATCGAGCAGTACTTC. Its protein is CASSEESSRLAGVIEQYF.

This clone was seen a single time. At one boundary the junction diverges from the germline segment, which might be a read error. This chain joins TRBV7-2 and TRBJ1-2, with D perhaps matching TRBD1 (6 bases). The CDR3 totals 14 residues. CDR1 SGHTA and CDR2 FQGNSA come from the germline V gene. CDR3 sequence: CASSFGGPNHGYTF. The DNA for the CDR3 is TGTGCCAGCAGCTTCGGGGGGCCTAACCATGGCTACACCTTC.

The chain combines TRBV25-1 with TRBJ1-3; no definite D call. Germline CDR1 is MGHDK and CDR2 is SYGVNS. This CDR3 is 14 amino acids long. The V and J ends lost 8 bases and 0 bases respectively, with 11 bases between them. In nucleotides, the CDR3 is TGTGCCAGCCAGGATTTAAGCTCTGGAAACACCATATATTTT. Its translation is CASQDLSSGNTIYF.